This T cell receptor beta chain was sequenced for a study of T cells in Graves' hyperthyroidism and ophthalmopathy. Study-level points and caveats: Also found in blood were most expanded thyroid clonotypes above 0.001. A model built on 13 V-J features separated ophthalmopathy from stable hyperthyroidism.

Amplification of TCR beta CDR3 regions used RNA as the template. HTBI primers were employed in a first-round RT-PCR of the TCR CDR3. TCRdb independently ran MiXCR on the multiplex PCR reads; one entry per CDR3 protein. The sample consists of some 420,000 distinct CDR3 sequences, roughly 13% of them appearing once. This clonotype appeared many times. Its antigen remains unknown. Those with hyperthyroidism were 18 to 65 years old, newly diagnosed, and ill for under 2 months. The source of the PBMCs was approximately 9.5 ml of fresh peripheral blood. Germline CDR1 GTSNPN, CDR2 SVGIG (reference sequence). There are 14 residues in the CDR3. The V gene end was trimmed by 2 bases and the J gene end by 2 bases; junction bases not matched to a gene: 5.

Sequencing was done on a sample of blood. The genes are TRBV30 and TRBJ2-7; 8 nucleotides match TRBD2. The sequence was collected from a young woman with Graves' hyperthyroidism. The CDR3: CAWSKAGGPYEQYF. In DNA form, the CDR3 reads TGTGCCTGGAGTAAGGCGGGAGGCCCCTACGAGCAGTACTTC.